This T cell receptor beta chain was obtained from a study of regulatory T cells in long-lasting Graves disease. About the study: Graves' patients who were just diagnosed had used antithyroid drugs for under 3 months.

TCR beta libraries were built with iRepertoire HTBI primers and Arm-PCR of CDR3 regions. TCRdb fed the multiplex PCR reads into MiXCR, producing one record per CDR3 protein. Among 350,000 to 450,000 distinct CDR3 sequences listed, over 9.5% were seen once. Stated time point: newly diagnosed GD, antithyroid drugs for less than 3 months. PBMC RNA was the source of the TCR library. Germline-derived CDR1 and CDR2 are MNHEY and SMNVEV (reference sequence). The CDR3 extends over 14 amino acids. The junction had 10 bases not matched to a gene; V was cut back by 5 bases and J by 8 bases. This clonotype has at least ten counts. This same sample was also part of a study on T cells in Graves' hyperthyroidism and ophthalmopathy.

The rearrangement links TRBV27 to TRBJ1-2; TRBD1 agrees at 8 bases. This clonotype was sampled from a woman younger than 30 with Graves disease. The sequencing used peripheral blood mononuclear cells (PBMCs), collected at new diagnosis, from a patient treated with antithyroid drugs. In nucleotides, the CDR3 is TGTGCCAGCAGTGACGCGACAGGGGTGGGAGGCTACACCTTC. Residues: CASSDATGVGGYTF.